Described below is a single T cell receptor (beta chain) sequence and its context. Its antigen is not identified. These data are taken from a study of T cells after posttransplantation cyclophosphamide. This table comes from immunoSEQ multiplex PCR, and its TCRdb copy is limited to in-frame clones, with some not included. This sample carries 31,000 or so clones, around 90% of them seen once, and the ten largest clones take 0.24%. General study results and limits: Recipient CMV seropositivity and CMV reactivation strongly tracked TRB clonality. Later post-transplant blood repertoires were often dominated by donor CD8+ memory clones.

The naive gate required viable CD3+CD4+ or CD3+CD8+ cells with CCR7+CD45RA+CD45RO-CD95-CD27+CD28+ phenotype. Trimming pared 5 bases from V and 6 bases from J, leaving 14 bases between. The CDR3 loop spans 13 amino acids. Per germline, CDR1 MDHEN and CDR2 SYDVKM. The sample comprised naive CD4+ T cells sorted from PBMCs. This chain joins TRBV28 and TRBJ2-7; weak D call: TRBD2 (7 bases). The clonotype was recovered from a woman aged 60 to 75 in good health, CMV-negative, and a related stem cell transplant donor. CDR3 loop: CASSQGGGGEQYF. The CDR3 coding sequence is TGTGCCAGCAGTCAAGGGGGAGGGGGCGAGCAGTACTTC.